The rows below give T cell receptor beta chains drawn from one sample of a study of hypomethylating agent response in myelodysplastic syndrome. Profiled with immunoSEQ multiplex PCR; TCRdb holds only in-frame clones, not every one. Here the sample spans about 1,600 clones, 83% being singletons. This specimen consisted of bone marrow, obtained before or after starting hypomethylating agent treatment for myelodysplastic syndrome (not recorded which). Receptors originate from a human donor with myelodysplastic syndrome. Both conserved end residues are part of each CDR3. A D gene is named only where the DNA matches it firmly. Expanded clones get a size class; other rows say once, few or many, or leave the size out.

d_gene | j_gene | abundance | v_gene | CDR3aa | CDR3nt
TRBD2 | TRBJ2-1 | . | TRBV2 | CASSWTSGGAEEQFF | TGTGCCAGCAGCTGGACTAGCGGGGGGGCAGAAGAGCAGTTCTTC
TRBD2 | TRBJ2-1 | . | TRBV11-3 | CASSSGLAMAEQFF | TGTGCCAGCAGCTCTGGACTAGCGATGGCTGAGCAGTTCTTC
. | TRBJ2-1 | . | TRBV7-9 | CASSLTPEQFF | TGTGCCAGCAGCTTAACTCCGGAGCAGTTCTTC
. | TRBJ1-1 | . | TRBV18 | CASSPPTGGHTEAFF | TGTGCCAGCTCACCTCCCACCGGGGGGCACACTGAAGCTTTCTTT
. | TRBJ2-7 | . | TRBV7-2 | CASSSQTSSYEQYF | TGTGCCAGCAGCTCCCAGACTAGCTCCTACGAGCAGTACTTC
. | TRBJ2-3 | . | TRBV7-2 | CASSPRGRDTQYF | TGTGCCAGCAGCCCAAGGGGTCGGGATACGCAGTATTTT
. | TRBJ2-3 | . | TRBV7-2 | CASSFKQGRGTDTQYF | TGTGCCAGCAGCTTTAAGCAGGGACGAGGGACAGATACGCAGTATTTT
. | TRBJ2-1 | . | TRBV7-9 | CASSLDGSLIQFF | TGTGCCAGCAGCTTAGATGGCTCCCTGATCCAGTTCTTC
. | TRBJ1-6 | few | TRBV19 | CASSGQGDNSPLHF | TGTGCCAGTAGTGGGCAGGGCGATAATTCACCCCTCCACTTT
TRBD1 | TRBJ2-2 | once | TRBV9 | CASSPDREYTGELFF | TGTGCCAGCAGCCCCGACAGGGAATATACCGGGGAGCTGTTTTTT
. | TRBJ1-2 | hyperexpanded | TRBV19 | CASSPFEGLNYGYTF | TGTGCCAGTAGTCCCTTCGAAGGGCTCAACTATGGCTACACCTTC
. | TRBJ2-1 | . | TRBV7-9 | CASSLQGQGEQFF | TGTGCCAGCAGCTTGCAGGGGCAAGGGGAGCAGTTCTTC
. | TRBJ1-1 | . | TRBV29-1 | CSVTMWNSNTEAFF | TGCAGCGTTACTATGTGGAATTCGAACACTGAAGCTTTCTTT
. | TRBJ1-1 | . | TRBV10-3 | CAIGRRDTDTEAFF | TGTGCCATCGGCAGACGGGACACAGACACTGAAGCTTTCTTT
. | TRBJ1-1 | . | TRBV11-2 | CASSFISGNTEAFF | TGTGCCAGCAGCTTTATTTCAGGGAACACTGAAGCTTTCTTT
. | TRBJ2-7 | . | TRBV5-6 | CASSLAGGSSYEQYF | TGTGCCAGCAGCTTGGCTGGCGGAAGCTCCTACGAGCAGTACTTC
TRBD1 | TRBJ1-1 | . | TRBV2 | CATVTGLTEAFF | TGTGCCACTGTGACAGGGCTCACTGAAGCTTTCTTT
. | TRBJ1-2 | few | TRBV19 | CASSIKGQVYGYTF | TGTGCCAGTAGTATTAAGGGGCAGGTCTATGGCTACACCTTC
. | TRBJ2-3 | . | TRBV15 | CATQRAPGSTDTQYF | TGTGCCACTCAACGCGCTCCAGGGAGCACAGATACGCAGTATTTT
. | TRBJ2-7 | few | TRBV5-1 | CASSFTGNEQYF | TGCGCCAGCAGCTTTACAGGTAACGAGCAGTACTTC
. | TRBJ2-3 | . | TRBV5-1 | CASSFGGTSTDTQYF | TGCGCCAGCAGCTTCGGTGGAACTAGCACAGATACGCAGTATTTT
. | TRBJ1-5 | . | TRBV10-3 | CAISDSNSNQPQHF | TGTGCCATCTCTGATTCTAATAGCAATCAGCCCCAGCATTTT
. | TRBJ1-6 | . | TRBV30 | CAWTQNNSPLHF | TGTGCCTGGACCCAGAATAATTCACCCCTCCACTTT
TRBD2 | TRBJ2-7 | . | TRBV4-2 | CASSQDLGLAFYEQYF | TGTGCCAGCAGCCAAGATCTGGGACTAGCGTTCTACGAGCAGTACTTC
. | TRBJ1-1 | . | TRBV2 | CASSPAVEAFF | TGTGCCAGCAGCCCCGCTGTTGAAGCTTTCTTT
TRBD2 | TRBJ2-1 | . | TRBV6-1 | CASTPSGLATGEQFF | TGTGCCAGCACCCCCTCAGGACTAGCGACCGGTGAGCAGTTCTTC